What follows is one T cell receptor (beta chain) and its context. Relative to the germline gene, one junction end is altered; a read error may explain this. Germline V CDR1 and CDR2: SGHTA, FQGTGA. The CDR3 loop spans 13 amino acids. The sample belongs to a study of T cell responses to AZD1222 COVID-19 vaccine. The wider study: Investigators merged groups given second doses at roughly 4 or roughly 12 weeks.

Measured with immunoSEQ multiplex PCR; TCRdb has only the in-frame clones, and not every one. In the table there are some 190,000 clones, 85% to 90% of which are singletons. The J gene is TRBJ2-3, the V gene TRBV7-3; D is unclear. This receptor was obtained from an adult in good health. This specimen was peripheral blood, taken on day 0 of AZD1222 vaccination. CDR3 sequence (DNA): TGTGCCGGCAGCTCCGGAAGGTCGGATACGCAGTATTTT. This gives the protein CAGSSGRSDTQYF. The entire variable domain, with the rest obtained from reference TRBV7-3 and TRBJ2-3, is as follows: GAGVSQTPSNKVTEKGKYVELRCDPISGHTALYWYRQSLGQGPEFLIYFQGTGAADDSGLPNDRFFAVRPEGSVSTLKIQRTERGDSAVYLCAGSSGRSDTQYFGPGTRLTVL.